The rows below give T cell receptor beta chains drawn from one sample of a study of T cell responses to AZD1222 COVID-19 vaccine. Repertoires were generated with immunoSEQ multiplex PCR, while TCRdb's copy carries only in-frame clones and drops some. The sample has approximately 70,000 clones; 85% are singletons. Sequencing used peripheral blood, obtained on day 0 of AZD1222 vaccination. These receptors were obtained from an adult in good health. Both conserved end residues are part of each CDR3. Fields, in order: V gene, D gene, J gene, clone size, CDR3 length, CDR3 protein, CDR3 DNA. D genes are given only for firm matches. Size tells how often a clone was seen (once, few, many) or the class of an expanded clone, and some rows leave it out.

TRBV4-1	-	TRBJ1-1	-	14	CASSQAGMRVKAFF	TGCGCCAGCAGCCAAGCAGGGATGAGGGTAAAGGCTTTCTTT
TRBV7-2	TRBD2	TRBJ2-7	-	15	CASSAASGRTYEQYF	TGTGCCAGCAGCGCAGCTAGCGGGAGGACCTACGAGCAGTACTTC
TRBV7-2	-	TRBJ1-4	-	15	CASSPGGLTGEKLFF	TGTGCCAGCAGTCCAGGAGGGCTTACTGGGGAAAAACTGTTTTTT
TRBV5-6	TRBD1	TRBJ1-5	-	16	CASSLQGGFGNQPQHF	TGTGCCAGCAGTCTACAGGGGGGCTTTGGCAATCAGCCCCAGCATTTT
TRBV27	-	TRBJ2-1	-	13	CASSFSSYNEQFF	TGTGCCAGCAGTTTTTCGTCCTACAATGAGCAGTTCTTC
TRBV12-3/TRBV12-4	-	TRBJ1-2	-	10	CASFGWGYTF	TGTGCCAGCTTTGGGTGGGGCTACACCTTC
TRBV5-1	TRBD1	TRBJ1-2	-	18	CASSPGTAHGFSNYGYTF	TGCGCCAGCAGCCCCGGGACAGCCCACGGCTTTTCTAACTATGGCTACACCTTC
TRBV29-1	-	TRBJ1-1	-	11	CSVEEGVGAFF	TGCAGCGTTGAAGAAGGGGTCGGGGCTTTCTTT
TRBV6-6	-	TRBJ1-5	-	13	CAIRSQAREPQHF	TGTGCCATCAGATCTCAGGCTAGGGAGCCCCAGCATTTT
TRBV5-4	TRBD1	TRBJ2-7	-	16	CASSTYSGTGRNEQYF	TGTGCCAGCAGCACATATTCCGGGACAGGGAGGAACGAGCAGTACTTC
TRBV27	-	TRBJ2-7	medium-sized	14	CASSPSGRGYEQYF	TGTGCCAGCAGTCCCTCCGGCAGGGGCTACGAGCAGTACTTC
TRBV18	-	TRBJ1-2	-	13	CASSPFDHYGYTF	TGTGCCAGCTCACCATTCGACCACTATGGCTACACCTTC
TRBV4-2	-	TRBJ2-7	few	16	CASSGRDGGKGVEQYF	TGTGCCAGCAGCGGGAGGGATGGCGGGAAGGGGGTCGAGCAGTACTTC
TRBV19	TRBD1	TRBJ1-5	once	14	CASSPGTGNQPQHF	TGTGCCAGTAGCCCCGGGACAGGGAATCAGCCCCAGCATTTT
TRBV7-8	-	TRBJ1-3	-	15	CASSRGGIAGNTIYF	TGTGCCAGCAGCCGAGGGGGAATCGCTGGAAACACCATATATTTT
TRBV4-1	TRBD2	TRBJ2-1	-	16	CASSQLGSSGRNEQFF	TGCGCCAGCAGCCAATTAGGGTCTAGCGGGAGGAATGAGCAGTTCTTC
TRBV5-6	-	TRBJ1-5	-	16	CASSLAGGNSNQPQHF	TGTGCCAGCAGCTTGGCCGGAGGGAATAGCAATCAGCCCCAGCATTTT
TRBV9	-	TRBJ1-5	-	15	CASSVSPLWDQPQHF	TGTGCCAGCAGCGTGTCCCCGCTATGGGATCAGCCCCAGCATTTT
TRBV4-1	-	TRBJ2-5	-	15	CASSQATTVQETQYF	TGCGCCAGCAGCCAAGCTACGACGGTCCAAGAGACCCAGTACTTC
TRBV16	TRBD1	TRBJ1-4	once	14	CASSPGTVDEKLFF	TGTGCCAGCAGCCCGGGGACAGTTGATGAAAAACTGTTTTTT
TRBV2	-	TRBJ2-7	-	11	CASILEDEQYF	TGTGCCAGCATACTAGAAGACGAGCAGTACTTC
TRBV5-1	-	TRBJ1-6	-	15	CASSDGLSYNSPLHF	TGCGCCAGCAGCGATGGACTTTCCTATAATTCACCCCTCCACTTT
TRBV3-1/TRBV3-2	-	TRBJ2-3	-	15	CASSSVAGLTDTQYF	TGTGCCAGCAGCTCCGTGGCGGGCCTCACAGATACGCAGTATTTT
TRBV29-1	-	TRBJ1-1	-	11	CSVAGVGGAFF	TGCAGCGTTGCCGGGGTCGGTGGGGCTTTCTTT
TRBV6-5	TRBD1	TRBJ2-2	-	14	CASSKGQGTGELFF	TGTGCCAGCAGTAAGGGACAGGGCACCGGGGAGCTGTTTTTT
TRBV5-8	-	TRBJ2-1	once	15	CASSLVQTPGIEQFF	TGTGCCAGCAGCTTGGTACAGACCCCGGGGATTGAGCAGTTCTTC
TRBV7-2	-	TRBJ1-3	-	18	CASSKNSARVGPGNTIYF	TGTGCCAGCAGCAAAAATTCCGCCAGGGTCGGACCGGGAAACACCATATATTTT
TRBV6-6	-	TRBJ2-7	-	13	CASRYQGRDEQYF	TGTGCCAGCCGGTATCAGGGGAGAGACGAGCAGTACTTC